These 8 T cell receptor beta chains came from one sample sequenced in a study of blood T cell repertoires in COVID-19. Only in-frame clones appear in the TCRdb table, and some are missing; sequencing was by immunoSEQ multiplex PCR. The sample lists just under 350,000 clones; around 83% were seen once. Sequences were obtained from peripheral blood. The receptors stem from a man younger than 40 with active or convalescent COVID-19.

V is TRBV15 and J is TRBJ2-1, with D perhaps TRBD1 (5 bases). The V end lost 3 bases, the J end lost 8 bases, and 8 bases lay between the germline ends. The germline CDR1 and CDR2 sequences are LNHNV and YYDKDF (reference sequence). This CDR3 has 12 amino acids. CDR3 sequence (DNA): TGTGCCACCAGCAGTCTAGGGGATGAGCAGTTCTTC. Translating it yields CATSSLGDEQFF.

V is TRBV9 and J is TRBJ2-7, with TRBD1 matching over 12 bases. This CDR3 spans 15 amino acids. With V trimmed by 3 bases and J by 4 bases, 5 bases remained unmatched. Germline V gene lookup returns CDR1 SGDLS and CDR2 YYNGEE. CDR3 amino acids: CASSATGQGAYEQYF. The CDR3 bases are TGTGCCAGCAGCGCCACGGGACAGGGGGCTTACGAGCAGTACTTC.

This clone occurred many times. The genes are TRBV4-1 and TRBJ2-7; 12 nucleotides align to TRBD2. The CDR3 totals 16 residues. Trimming removed 3 bases from V and 2 bases from J; junction bases left unmatched: 5. In germline, CDR1 is MGHRA, CDR2 YSYEKL. Here the CDR3 reads CASSQGGLAGTYEQYF. The DNA of the CDR3 is TGCGCCAGCAGCCAGGGCGGACTAGCGGGGACCTACGAGCAGTACTTC.

The V gene is TRBV7-2, the J gene TRBJ2-1; D is undetermined. CDR1 SGHTA and CDR2 FQGNSA come from the germline V gene. The CDR3 consists of 14 residues. The V gene lost 2 bases and the J gene lost 8 bases, with 13 bases spanning the gap. The CDR3 bases are TGTGCCAGCAGCTTATATCAGCGAGACGATGAGCAGTTCTTC. Encoded protein: CASSLYQRDDEQFF.

This clone was detected once. The chain employs TRBV13 and TRBJ1-1; D call uncertain. The germline CDR1 and CDR2 sequences are PRHDT and FYEKMQ (reference sequence). V was shortened by 0 bases and J by 4 bases, with 6 bases between the two germline ends. This CDR3 is built from 13 residues. The DNA of the CDR3 is TGTGCCAGCAGCTTAGGACAGCTCACTGAAGCTTTCTTT. Translating gives CASSLGQLTEAFF.

The V and J genes are TRBV2 and TRBJ2-5; 7 nucleotides agree with TRBD1. Germline values: CDR1 SNHLY, CDR2 FYNNEI. Trimming cost V 7 bases and J 6 bases; bases outside gene matches: 11. The CDR3 is 14 amino acids. CDR3 residues: CASNYDREWQTQYF. The CDR3 region has the DNA TGTGCCAGCAATTACGACAGGGAATGGCAGACCCAGTACTTC.

The CDR3 coding sequence is TGTGCCAGTAGTCTTCAGGGGGCTCTTGACTATGGCTACACCTTC. As protein: CASSLQGALDYGYTF. This chain links TRBV19 with TRBJ1-2, with 8 bases identical to TRBD1. CDR1 is LNHDA, CDR2 SQIVND, per germline (reference sequence). With V trimmed by 5 bases and J by 3 bases, 8 bases remained unmatched. The CDR3 contains 15 residues.

The chain couples TRBV6-2 or TRBV6-3 to TRBJ2-2; 11 bases are a match to TRBD2. V lost 2 bases, J lost 5 bases, and 7 bases stayed unmatched. Germline CDR1 MNHEY, CDR2 SVGEGT. The CDR3 extends over 17 amino acids. The CDR3 DNA is TGTGCCAGCAGTTACGGCGGGCTAGCGGGGGGAACCGGGGAGCTGTTTTTT. Protein sequence: CASSYGGLAGGTGELFF.